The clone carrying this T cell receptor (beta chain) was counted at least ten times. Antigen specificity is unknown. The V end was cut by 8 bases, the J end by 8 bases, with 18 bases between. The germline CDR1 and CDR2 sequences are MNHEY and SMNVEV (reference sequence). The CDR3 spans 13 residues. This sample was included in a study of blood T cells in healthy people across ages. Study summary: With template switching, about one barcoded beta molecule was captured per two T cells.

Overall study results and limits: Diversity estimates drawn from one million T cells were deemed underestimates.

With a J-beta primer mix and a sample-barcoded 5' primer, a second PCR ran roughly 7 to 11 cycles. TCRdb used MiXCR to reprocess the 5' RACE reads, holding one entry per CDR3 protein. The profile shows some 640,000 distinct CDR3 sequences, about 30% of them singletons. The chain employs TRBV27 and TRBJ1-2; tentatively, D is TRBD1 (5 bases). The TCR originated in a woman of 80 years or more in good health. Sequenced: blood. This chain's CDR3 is CASRSIGVAGYTF. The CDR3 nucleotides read TGTGCCAGCCGATCCATAGGGGTAGCGGGCTACACCTTC.